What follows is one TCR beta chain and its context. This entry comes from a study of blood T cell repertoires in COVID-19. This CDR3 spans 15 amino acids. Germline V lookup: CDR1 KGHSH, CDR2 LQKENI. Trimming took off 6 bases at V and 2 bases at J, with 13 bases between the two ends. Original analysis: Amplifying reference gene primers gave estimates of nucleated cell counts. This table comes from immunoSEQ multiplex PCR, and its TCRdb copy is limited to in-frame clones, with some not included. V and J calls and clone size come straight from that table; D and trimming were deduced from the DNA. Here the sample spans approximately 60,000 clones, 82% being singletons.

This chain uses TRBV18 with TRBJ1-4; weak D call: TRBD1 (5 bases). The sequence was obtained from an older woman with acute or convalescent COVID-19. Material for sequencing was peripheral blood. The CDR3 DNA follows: TGTGCCAGCTCTCTTAGCGGGGCCACTAATGAAAAACTGTTTTTT. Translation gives CASSLSGATNEKLFF.